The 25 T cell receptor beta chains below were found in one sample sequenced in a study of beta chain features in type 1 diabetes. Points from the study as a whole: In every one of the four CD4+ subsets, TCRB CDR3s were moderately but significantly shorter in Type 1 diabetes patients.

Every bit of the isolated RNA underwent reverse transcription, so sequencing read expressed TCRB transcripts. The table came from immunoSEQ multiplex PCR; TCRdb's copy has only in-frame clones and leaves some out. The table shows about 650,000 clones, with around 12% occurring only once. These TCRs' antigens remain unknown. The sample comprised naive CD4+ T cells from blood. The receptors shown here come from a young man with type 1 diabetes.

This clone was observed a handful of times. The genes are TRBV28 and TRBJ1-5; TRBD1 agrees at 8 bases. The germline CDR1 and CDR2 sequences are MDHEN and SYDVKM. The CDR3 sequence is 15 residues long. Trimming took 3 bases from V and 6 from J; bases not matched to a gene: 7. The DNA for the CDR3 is TGTGCCAGCAGTTTGCCGACAGGGGAGATTCAGCCCCAGCATTTT. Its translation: CASSLPTGEIQPQHF.

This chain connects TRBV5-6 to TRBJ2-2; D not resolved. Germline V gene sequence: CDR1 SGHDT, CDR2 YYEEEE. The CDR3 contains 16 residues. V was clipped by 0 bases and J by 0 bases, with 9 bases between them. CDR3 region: CASSLGIPPNTGELFF. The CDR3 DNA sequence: TGTGCCAGCAGCTTGGGTATACCCCCGAACACCGGGGAGCTGTTTTTT.

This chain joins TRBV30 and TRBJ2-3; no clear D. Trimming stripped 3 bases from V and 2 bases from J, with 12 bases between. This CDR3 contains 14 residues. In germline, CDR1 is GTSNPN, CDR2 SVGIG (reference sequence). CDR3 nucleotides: TGTGCCTGGAGGGGCTCGCCCTTCACAGATACGCAGTATTTT. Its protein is CAWRGSPFTDTQYF.

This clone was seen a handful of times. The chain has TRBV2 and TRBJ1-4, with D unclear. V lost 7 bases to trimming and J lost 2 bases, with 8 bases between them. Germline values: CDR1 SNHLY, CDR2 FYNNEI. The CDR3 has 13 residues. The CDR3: CASNRRTNEKLFF. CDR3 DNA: TGTGCCAGCAATAGGCGGACTAATGAAAAACTGTTTTTT.

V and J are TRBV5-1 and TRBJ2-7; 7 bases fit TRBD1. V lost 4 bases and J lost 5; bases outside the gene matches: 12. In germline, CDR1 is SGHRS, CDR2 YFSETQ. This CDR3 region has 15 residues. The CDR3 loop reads CASSHAGTVKDEQYF. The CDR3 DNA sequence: TGCGCCAGCAGCCACGCCGGGACAGTGAAAGACGAGCAGTACTTC. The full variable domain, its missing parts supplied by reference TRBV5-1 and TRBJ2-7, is KAGVTQTPRYLIKTRGQQVTLSCSPISGHRSVSWYQQTPGQGLQFLFEYFSETQRNKGNFPGRFSGRQFSNSRSEMNVSTLELGDSALYLCASSHAGTVKDEQYFGPGTRLTVT.

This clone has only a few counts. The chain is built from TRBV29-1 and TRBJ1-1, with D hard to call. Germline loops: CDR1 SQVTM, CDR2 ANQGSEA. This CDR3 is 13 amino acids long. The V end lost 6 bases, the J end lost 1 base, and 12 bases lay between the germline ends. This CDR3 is CSVLGKGNTEAFF. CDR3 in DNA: TGCAGCGTCCTGGGGAAGGGGAACACTGAAGCTTTCTTT.

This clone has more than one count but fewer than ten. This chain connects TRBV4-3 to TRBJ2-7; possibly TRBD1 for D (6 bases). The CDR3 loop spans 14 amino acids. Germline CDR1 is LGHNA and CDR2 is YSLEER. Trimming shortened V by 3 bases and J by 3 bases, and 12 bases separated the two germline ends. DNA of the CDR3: TGCGCCAGCAGCCAGGTTATGGACAGCTACGAGCAGTACTTC. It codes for CASSQVMDSYEQYF.

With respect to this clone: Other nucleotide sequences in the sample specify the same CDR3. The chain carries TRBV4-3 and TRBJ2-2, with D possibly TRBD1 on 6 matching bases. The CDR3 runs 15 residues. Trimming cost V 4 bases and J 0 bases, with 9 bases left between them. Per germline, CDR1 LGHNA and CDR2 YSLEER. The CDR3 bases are TGCGCCAGCAGCCCCTGGACAGCGAACACCGGGGAGCTGTTTTTT. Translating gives CASSPWTANTGELFF.

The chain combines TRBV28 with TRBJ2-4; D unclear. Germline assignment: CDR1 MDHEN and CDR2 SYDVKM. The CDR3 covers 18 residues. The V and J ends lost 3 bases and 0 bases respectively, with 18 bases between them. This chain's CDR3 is CASSFPLSTDLAKNIQYF. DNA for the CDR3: TGTGCCAGCAGTTTCCCCCTCTCCACAGATCTAGCCAAAAACATTCAGTACTTC.

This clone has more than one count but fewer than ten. CDR3: CASSLVRYEKLFF. CDR3 in DNA: TGTGCCAGCAGTTTGGTTCGATATGAAAAACTGTTTTTT. The chain couples TRBV27 to TRBJ1-4; unclear D gene. Trimming pared 3 bases from V and 6 bases from J, leaving 8 bases between. The CDR3 is 13 residues long. The germline CDR1 and CDR2 sequences are MNHEY and SMNVEV (reference sequence). Complete variable domain (other parts from reference TRBV27 and TRBJ1-4): EAQVTQNPRYLITVTGKKLTVTCSQNMNHEYMSWYRQDPGLGLRQIYYSMNVEVTDKGDVPEGYKVSRKEKRNFPLILESPSPNQTSLYFCASSLVRYEKLFFGSGTQLSVL.

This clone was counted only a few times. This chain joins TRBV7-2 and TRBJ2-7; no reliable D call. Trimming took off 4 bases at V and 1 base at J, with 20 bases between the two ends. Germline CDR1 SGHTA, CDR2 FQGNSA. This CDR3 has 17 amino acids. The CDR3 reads CASSSSPPGLRSYEQYF. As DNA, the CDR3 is TGTGCCAGCAGCTCAAGTCCACCGGGTCTCCGTTCCTACGAGCAGTACTTC.

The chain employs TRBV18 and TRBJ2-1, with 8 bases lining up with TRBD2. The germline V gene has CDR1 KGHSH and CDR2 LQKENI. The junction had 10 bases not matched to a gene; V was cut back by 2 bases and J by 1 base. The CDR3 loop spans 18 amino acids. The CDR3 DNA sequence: TGTGCCAGCTCACCAGGGCTAGCGGGCCCTGTGTCCTACAATGAGCAGTTCTTC. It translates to CASSPGLAGPVSYNEQFF.

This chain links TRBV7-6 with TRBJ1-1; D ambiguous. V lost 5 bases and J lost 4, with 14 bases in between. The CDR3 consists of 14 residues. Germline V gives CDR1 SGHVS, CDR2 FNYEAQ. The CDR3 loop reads CASSNGIWGTEAFF. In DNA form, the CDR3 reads TGTGCCAGCAGCAACGGGATTTGGGGCACTGAAGCTTTCTTT.

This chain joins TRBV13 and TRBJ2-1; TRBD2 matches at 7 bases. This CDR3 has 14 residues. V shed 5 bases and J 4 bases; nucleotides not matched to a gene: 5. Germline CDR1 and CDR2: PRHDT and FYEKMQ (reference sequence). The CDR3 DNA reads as TGTGCCAGCAGCCCGTTCGGGGGGTACAATGAGCAGTTCTTC. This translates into CASSPFGGYNEQFF. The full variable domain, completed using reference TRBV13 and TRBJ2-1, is AAGVIQSPRHLIKEKRETATLKCYPIPRHDTVYWYQQGPGQDPQFLISFYEKMQSDKGSIPDRFSAQQFSDYHSELNMSSLELGDSALYFCASSPFGGYNEQFFGPGTRLTVL.

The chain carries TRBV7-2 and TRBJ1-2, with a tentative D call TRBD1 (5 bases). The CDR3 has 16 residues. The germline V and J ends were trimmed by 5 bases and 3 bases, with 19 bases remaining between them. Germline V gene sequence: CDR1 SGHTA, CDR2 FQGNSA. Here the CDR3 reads CASSGRDRRDYYGYTF. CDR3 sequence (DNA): TGTGCCAGCAGCGGAAGGGACCGACGCGACTACTATGGCTACACCTTC. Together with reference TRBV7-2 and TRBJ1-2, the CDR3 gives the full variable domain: GAGVSQSPSNKVTEKGKDVELRCDPISGHTALYWYRQSLGQGLEFLIYFQGNSAPDKSGLPSDRFSAERTGGSVSTLTIQRTQQEDSAVYLCASSGRDRRDYYGYTFGSGTRLTVV.

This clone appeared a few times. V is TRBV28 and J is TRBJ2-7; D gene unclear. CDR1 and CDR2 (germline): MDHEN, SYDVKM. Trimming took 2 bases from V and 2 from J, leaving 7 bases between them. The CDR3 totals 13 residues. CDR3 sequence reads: CASSLAQTYEQYF. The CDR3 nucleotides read TGTGCCAGCAGTTTAGCACAAACCTACGAGCAGTACTTC.

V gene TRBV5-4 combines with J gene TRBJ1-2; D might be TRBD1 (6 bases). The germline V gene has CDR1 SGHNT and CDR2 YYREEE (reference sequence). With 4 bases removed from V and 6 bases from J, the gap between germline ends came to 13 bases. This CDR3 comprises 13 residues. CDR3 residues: CASSAKSGDGYTF. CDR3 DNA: TGTGCCAGCAGCGCTAAATCAGGGGATGGCTACACCTTC.

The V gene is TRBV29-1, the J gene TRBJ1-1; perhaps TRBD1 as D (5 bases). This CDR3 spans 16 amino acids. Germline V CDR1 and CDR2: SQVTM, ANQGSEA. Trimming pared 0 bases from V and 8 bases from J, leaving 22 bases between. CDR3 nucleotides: TGCAGCGTTGAAGATGCATTGAGGGGCAGGCGCCAGGAAGCTTTCTTT. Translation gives CSVEDALRGRRQEAFF.

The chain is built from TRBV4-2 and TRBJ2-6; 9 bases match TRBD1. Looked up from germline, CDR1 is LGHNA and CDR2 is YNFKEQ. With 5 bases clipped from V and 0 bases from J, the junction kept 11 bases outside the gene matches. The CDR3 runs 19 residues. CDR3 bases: TGTGCCAGCAGCAATCGGGACAGGGATCCCCTCTCTGGGGCCAACGTCCTGACTTTC. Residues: CASSNRDRDPLSGANVLTF.

For the CDR3, the DNA is TGTGCCAGTAGTATGAACCGGGACAGGGCCCACGAGCAGTACTTC. The encoded protein is CASSMNRDRAHEQYF. This chain connects TRBV19 to TRBJ2-7, with TRBD1 matching over 9 bases. This CDR3 contains 15 residues. The V and J ends lost 3 bases and 5 bases, in that order; junction bases with no gene match: 8. Germline V CDR1 and CDR2: LNHDA, SQIVND (reference sequence).

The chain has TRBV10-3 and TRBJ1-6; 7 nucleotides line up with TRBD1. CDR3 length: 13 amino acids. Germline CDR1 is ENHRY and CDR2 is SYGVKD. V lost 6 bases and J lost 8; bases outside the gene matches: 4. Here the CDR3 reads CAIRGGEDSPLHF. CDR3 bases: TGTGCCATCAGAGGGGGCGAGGATTCACCCCTCCACTTT.

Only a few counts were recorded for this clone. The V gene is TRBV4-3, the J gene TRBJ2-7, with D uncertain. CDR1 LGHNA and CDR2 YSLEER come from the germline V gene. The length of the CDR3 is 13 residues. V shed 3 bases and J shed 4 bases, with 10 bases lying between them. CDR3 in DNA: TGCGCCAGCAGCCAGGGTCTTGCTTACGAGCAGTACTTC. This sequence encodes CASSQGLAYEQYF.

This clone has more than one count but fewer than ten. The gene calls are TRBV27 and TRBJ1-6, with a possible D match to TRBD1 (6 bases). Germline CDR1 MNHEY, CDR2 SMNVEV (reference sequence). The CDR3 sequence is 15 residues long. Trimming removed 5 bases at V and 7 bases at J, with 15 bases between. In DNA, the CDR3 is TGTGCCAGCAGTCCCCGGGCAGGGGTCAATTCACCCCTCCACTTT. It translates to CASSPRAGVNSPLHF.

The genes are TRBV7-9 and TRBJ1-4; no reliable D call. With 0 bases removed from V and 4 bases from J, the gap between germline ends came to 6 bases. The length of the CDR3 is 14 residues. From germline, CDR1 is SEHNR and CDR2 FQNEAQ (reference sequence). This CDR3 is CASSLASHNEKLFF. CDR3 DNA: TGTGCCAGCAGCTTAGCTTCCCATAATGAAAAACTGTTTTTT.

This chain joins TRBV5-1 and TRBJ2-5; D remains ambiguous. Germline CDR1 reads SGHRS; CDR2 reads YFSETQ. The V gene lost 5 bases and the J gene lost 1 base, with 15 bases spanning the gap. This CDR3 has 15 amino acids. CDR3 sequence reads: CASSLSVGFQETQYF. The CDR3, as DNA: TGCGCCAGCAGTCTCAGTGTGGGCTTCCAAGAGACCCAGTACTTC.